This T cell receptor beta chain was captured in a study of response to subunit inactivated influenza vaccine. This clonotype occurred a few times. TCRdb re-called the RT-PCR reads with MiXCR, one entry per CDR3 protein. The sample yields just under 550,000 distinct CDR3 sequences, 20% to 25% seen once. CDR1 and CDR2 (germline): KGHSH, LQKENI. The CDR3 has 13 amino acids. Deletions cut 5 bases from V and 4 bases from J, with 11 bases between. These data were likewise used in another study, on T cells expressing NK-cell markers. Turning to that study: Production of TCR beta cDNA relied on 5'RACE template switching with UMIs. Underlying the TCR beta repertoires were sorted CD3+CD56+NKG2C+, CD3+CD56+NKG2C- and CD3+CD56-NKG2C+ T cells. HCMV seropositivity characterized most of the eight sequenced donors, and seronegativity one. In a group of about six donors, dominant NKG2C+ clonotypes represented roughly 1.0-7.0% of CD8+ T cells. Similarly, these clonotypes led the CD3+CD56-NKG2C+ fraction as well in several donors.

The specimen comprised CD4+ T cells sorted from PBMCs, sampled less than 13 days after vaccination. The J gene is TRBJ1-2, the V gene TRBV18; possibly TRBD1 for D (6 bases). The sequence came from a man in his fifties or sixties who received an inactivated influenza vaccine. The CDR3 nucleotides are TGTGCCAGCTCATTCGGACAGAGCTATGGCTACACCTTC. It specifies CASSFGQSYGYTF.